This T cell receptor beta chain was sequenced in a study of cytomegalovirus exposure and HLA in healthy donors. Germline CDR1 and CDR2: MDHEN and SYDVKM. V lost 5 bases and J lost 4; bases outside the gene matches: 6. The CDR3 is 15 residues long. Data came from immunoSEQ multiplex PCR; TCRdb stores just in-frame clones and leaves some out. The sample lists 130,000 or so clones, about 87% occurring once. Findings of the study overall: The study labeled 164 TCR beta chains cytomegalovirus-associated.

Worth noting for this clone: Its antigen is unidentified.

The chain is built from TRBV28 and TRBJ1-2, with 11 bases identical to TRBD1. This TCR was recovered from a woman under 30 in good health and CMV-seronegative. Sequencing was done on a sample of PBMCs. The CDR3 bases are TGTGCCAGCAGTATCAGGACAGGGGGCGGCTATGGCTACACCTTC. Translation gives CASSIRTGGGYGYTF.